The T cell receptor (beta chain) described here comes from a study of blood T cell repertoires in COVID-19. On the study more broadly: COVID-19 samples, acute and convalescent, were from the United States, Italy and Spain. The analysed material was cDNA or gDNA that came from T cells, B-cell-depleted T cells, or PBMCs.

Original analysis: Reference gene primer amplification gave nucleated cell count estimates. The data were produced by immunoSEQ multiplex PCR, yet TCRdb's version contains in-frame clones alone and is incomplete. Clonal size and the V and J genes are those of that table, whereas D and trimming came from the DNA. This sample has about 59,000 clones, with around 91% found just once. V was cut by 5 bases and J by 1 base, with 11 bases left in between. CDR1 and CDR2 (germline): SEHNR, FQNEAQ (reference sequence). The length of the CDR3 is 14 residues. The receptor comes from a human donor in a cohort sampled during active COVID-19. Source material: peripheral blood. The chain joins TRBV7-9 to TRBJ1-1; the D gene is possibly TRBD1 (5 bases). The CDR3 bases are TGTGCCAGCAGCACGGACACCAGGAACACTGAAGCTTTCTTT. Its protein is CASSTDTRNTEAFF.